These T cell receptor beta chains were read from a single sample in a study of T-cell reconstitution after alpha-beta-depleted transplantation in children. TCRdb analysed the PCR reads with MiXCR anew, one entry per CDR3 protein. The table shows about 980,000 distinct CDR3 sequences, with 25% to 35% occurring only once. The material sequenced was PBMCs, mostly from graft donor cells, taken 360 days after TCRalphabeta/CD19-depleted stem cell transplant. The receptor set was obtained from a boy under two years old who had a stem cell transplant for SCID, so the T cells may come from the graft donor. The CDR3 runs from the conserved cysteine through the conserved F or W. A D gene is named only where the DNA matches it firmly. Only part of the rows carry a size: once, few, many, or a class if the clone is expanded.

d_call clone_size j_call v_call cdr3_aa cdr3_nt
NA NA TRBJ1-1 TRBV20-1 CSARGPAGNTEAFF TGCAGTGCTAGAGGGCCCGCAGGGAACACTGAAGCTTTCTTT
TRBD1 few TRBJ1-1 TRBV10-3 CAIGGQGKMNTEAFF TGTGCCATCGGGGGACAGGGTAAAATGAACACTGAAGCTTTCTTT
NA NA TRBJ2-3 TRBV9 CASSPNRRLSLPDTQYF TGTGCCAGCAGCCCTAACCGTCGACTATCCTTGCCAGATACGCAGTATTTT
TRBD2 many TRBJ2-1 TRBV6-5 CASSYSSGGANEQFF TGTGCCAGCAGTTACTCTAGCGGGGGGGCCAATGAGCAGTTCTTC
TRBD2 NA TRBJ2-3 TRBV29-1 CSVGTSGGRTDTQYF TGCAGCGTTGGGACTAGCGGGGGACGCACAGATACGCAGTATTTT
TRBD2 many TRBJ2-3 TRBV20-1 CSANLGTTRSTDTQYF TGCAGTGCTAACCTCGGGACTACCCGGAGTACAGATACGCAGTATTTT
NA NA TRBJ2-6 TRBV5-6 CASSLRVTGANVLTF TGTGCCAGCAGCCTCAGGGTAACTGGGGCCAACGTCCTGACTTTC
TRBD1 NA TRBJ2-5 TRBV19 CASKGTDQETQYF TGTGCCAGTAAAGGGACAGATCAAGAGACCCAGTACTTC
TRBD1 few TRBJ1-5 TRBV30 CAWSGTGGRSNQPQHF TGTGCCTGGAGCGGTACAGGGGGCAGAAGCAATCAGCCCCAGCATTTT
NA NA TRBJ2-1 TRBV28 CASSLSRIAVPWDEQFF TGTGCCAGCAGTCTGAGTCGAATAGCTGTGCCCTGGGATGAGCAGTTCTTC
NA NA TRBJ1-5 TRBV4-1 CASSQDWQGNQPQHF TGCGCCAGCAGCCAAGATTGGCAGGGGAATCAGCCCCAGCATTTT
NA many TRBJ2-7 TRBV5-4 CASSQSGIPYEQYF TGTGCCAGCAGCCAGTCGGGGATCCCCTACGAGCAGTACTTC
TRBD1 NA TRBJ2-2 TRBV7-8 CASSLLGQAFPAVTGELFF TGTGCCAGCAGCTTATTGGGACAGGCATTCCCTGCGGTCACCGGGGAGCTGTTTTTT
TRBD2 NA TRBJ2-5 TRBV6-1 CAIKRGRYQETQYF TGTGCCATCAAGCGGGGGCGGTACCAAGAGACCCAGTACTTC
NA NA TRBJ1-1 TRBV5-1 CASTDQGSTNTEAFF TGCGCCAGTACTGACCAGGGATCTACGAACACTGAAGCTTTCTTT
NA NA TRBJ2-7 TRBV20-1 CSARERTSYEQYF TGCAGTGCTAGAGAACGCACCTCCTACGAGCAGTACTTC
TRBD1 NA TRBJ1-2 TRBV5-5 CASSPDRRANYGYTF TGTGCCAGCAGCCCGGACAGGAGAGCTAACTATGGCTACACCTTC
NA few TRBJ2-6 TRBV10-3 CAISESGANVLTF TGTGCCATCAGTGAGTCCGGGGCCAACGTCCTGACTTTC
TRBD1 NA TRBJ2-7 TRBV27 CASSISTGAAYEQYF TGTGCCAGCAGTATCTCAACAGGGGCCGCCTACGAGCAGTACTTC
NA NA TRBJ2-5 TRBV10-3 CAISESGGRNIGTQETQYF TGTGCCATCAGTGAGTCAGGGGGTCGCAACATCGGGACCCAAGAGACCCAGTACTTC
NA NA TRBJ2-7 TRBV27 CASSLSQANFYEQYF TGTGCCAGCAGTTTATCGCAGGCCAATTTCTACGAGCAGTACTTC
NA NA TRBJ1-3 TRBV12-3/TRBV12-4 CASSFATVSGNTIYF TGTGCCAGCAGTTTTGCGACGGTCTCTGGAAACACCATATATTTT
NA NA TRBJ2-1 TRBV7-3 CASSPGPFNEQFF TGTGCCAGCAGCCCAGGACCGTTCAATGAGCAGTTCTTC
NA few TRBJ1-2 TRBV20-1 CSASLDHEGYGYTF TGCAGTGCTAGTTTGGACCACGAGGGGTATGGCTACACCTTC
NA few TRBJ2-7 TRBV6-1 CASSQHPGEGSYEQYF TGTGCCAGCAGTCAACATCCGGGAGAGGGCTCCTACGAGCAGTACTTC
TRBD2 NA TRBJ2-1 TRBV3-1 CASSQVPGGRGAYNEQFF TGTGCCAGCAGCCAAGTCCCCGGTGGGCGGGGGGCGTACAATGAGCAGTTCTTC
TRBD1 NA TRBJ1-1 TRBV20-1 CSPNRDRGPTEAFF TGCAGCCCAAACCGGGACAGGGGCCCCACTGAAGCTTTCTTT
NA few TRBJ2-1 TRBV12-3/TRBV12-4 CASSSLRGPVQGEQFF TGTGCCAGCAGTTCCCTCCGGGGGCCCGTCCAGGGTGAGCAGTTCTTC
NA many TRBJ2-1 TRBV20-1 CSASPTYNEQFF TGCAGTGCTAGCCCCACCTACAATGAGCAGTTCTTC
NA NA TRBJ2-7 TRBV20-1 CSARWVAGVRNEQYF TGCAGTGCTAGATGGGTGGCAGGGGTACGGAACGAGCAGTACTTC
TRBD1 NA TRBJ2-1 TRBV4-1 CASSQGKGAGAAVEQFF TGCGCCAGCAGCCAAGGGAAGGGGGCAGGGGCAGCGGTTGAGCAGTTCTTC
NA NA TRBJ1-3 TRBV7-2 CASSRDRGSGNTIYF TGTGCCAGCAGCCGAGATCGGGGATCTGGAAACACCATATATTTT
NA NA TRBJ2-3 TRBV20-1 CSARDGKEGTDTQYF TGCAGTGCTAGAGATGGCAAGGAGGGCACAGATACGCAGTATTTT
NA few TRBJ1-4 TRBV11-2 CASSLGLTGKLFF TGTGCCAGCAGCTTAGGATTGACGGGTAAACTGTTTTTT
NA NA TRBJ2-6 TRBV20-1 CSARGGRAGANVLTF TGCAGTGCTAGAGGAGGGCGGGCTGGGGCCAACGTCCTGACTTTC
NA few TRBJ2-5 TRBV11-2 CASSLERRQFIQETQYF TGTGCCAGCAGCTTAGAGAGAAGGCAGTTTATACAAGAGACCCAGTACTTC
NA NA TRBJ2-7 TRBV20-1 CSAPGRPSYEQYF TGCAGTGCCCCCGGACGCCCCTCCTACGAGCAGTACTTC
NA NA TRBJ2-5 TRBV20-1 CSAMTIATETQYF TGCAGTGCTATGACGATAGCCACAGAGACCCAGTACTTC
NA few TRBJ2-5 TRBV12-3/TRBV12-4 CASRPNRVQETQYF TGTGCCAGCAGACCTAACAGGGTCCAAGAGACCCAGTACTTC
NA NA TRBJ1-6 TRBV11-2 CASSLVLLVSELNSPLHF TGTGCCAGCAGCTTAGTCCTTCTTGTGTCGGAACTTAATTCACCCCTCCACTTT
NA few TRBJ1-1 TRBV5-1 CASSLAQRDTEAFF TGCGCCAGCAGCTTGGCACAGAGGGACACTGAAGCTTTCTTT
TRBD2 few TRBJ2-2 TRBV7-3 CASSPAGGPGGELFF TGTGCCAGCAGCCCGGCGGGGGGGCCTGGCGGGGAGCTGTTTTTT
TRBD1 NA TRBJ2-7 TRBV4-3 CASSQDEGQYEQYF TGCGCCAGCAGCCAAGATGAGGGACAGTACGAGCAGTACTTC